The clone carrying this TCR beta chain turned up a few times. Its cognate antigen is unknown. CDR3 length equals 15 residues. V lost 1 base and J 2 bases, leaving 9 bases between the germline ends. Germline CDR1 is MNHNS and CDR2 is SASEGT. These data come from a study of naive and memory T cell subsets. General study results and limits: In naive cells, over 90% of TCR sequences were seen only once. Possibly reflecting memory cells re-expressing CD45RA, a few larger clonotypes occurred in naive repertoires, especially CD8.

An equimolar mix of two oligonucleotides served as the beta constant-region primer for TRBC1 and TRBC2. Four rounds of PCR amplified the ligated cDNA using nested alpha and beta constant-region primers plus SP2. TCRdb ran MiXCR on the UMI-ligation and nested PCR reads and lists one entry per CDR3 protein. The repertoire holds over 110,000 distinct CDR3 sequences, with roughly a fifth as singletons. This receptor was obtained from a human donor in good health. The chain uses TRBV6-1 and TRBJ2-1; D is perhaps TRBD2 (5 bases). Sequencing was carried out using naive CD8+ T cells from blood. CDR3 sequence (DNA): TGTGCCAGCAGTGAAGGGAGGACCACCTACAATGAGCAGTTCTTC. This translates into CASSEGRTTYNEQFF.